The present T cell receptor beta chain was sequenced within a study of Ad26.COV2.S vaccination and SARS-CoV-2 variants. The ends were cut back, 0 bases at V and 1 base at J, with 7 bases in the middle. The germline V gene has CDR1 SGDLS and CDR2 YYNGEE. The CDR3 is 14 amino acids. Study findings and constraints: The analyses of TCR breadth and depth may have understated the size of total T cell responses.

In regard to this clone: Its specificity is unknown.

As to treatment: about 20 received Ad26.COV2.S at low or high dose, single or two shots; about 5 received placebo; per-sample allocation not given. On day 63 after the first injection, vaccine and placebo recipients gave samples. Generated by immunoSEQ multiplex PCR, the TCRdb table keeps only in-frame clones and is missing some. The sample yields 350,000 to 500,000 clones, 90% seen once. The sequence came from a person between 18 and 60 years old who received the Ad26.COV2.S COVID-19 vaccine or a placebo. The starting material was peripheral blood, obtained in a trial of Ad26.COV2.S vaccine versus placebo. The rearrangement uses TRBV9 and TRBJ1-1; D gene ambiguous. CDR3 in amino acids: CASSVEQGNTEAFF. The CDR3 nucleotides are TGTGCCAGCAGCGTAGAGCAAGGGAACACTGAAGCTTTCTTT.